This T cell receptor beta chain was identified during a study of blood T cell repertoires in COVID-19. Overall study context: Collection of acute and convalescent COVID-19 samples took place in the United States, Italy and Spain. T cells, B-cell-depleted T cells, or PBMCs supplied cDNA or gDNA.

Per the original data handling: Nucleated cell number was recorded as an estimate derived from reference gene primer amplification. The method was immunoSEQ multiplex PCR; TCRdb's version includes in-frame clones alone and lacks a portion of them. Clone size and the V and J calls come from that table; the DNA yielded D and trimming. Altogether 200,000 to 250,000 clones are present, around 81% being singletons, with the ten largest covering less than 2.5%. V lost 0 bases to trimming and J lost 7 bases, with 12 bases between them. The germline gives CDR1 LGHDT, CDR2 YNNKEL (reference sequence). The CDR3 covers 14 residues.

This TCR came from a woman between 55 and 75 years old with acute or convalescent COVID-19. The chain employs TRBV3-1 (or the pseudogene TRBV3-2) and TRBJ1-1, with no clear D. The sequenced sample was peripheral blood. The CDR3 DNA sequence: TGTGCCAGCAGCCAAGAGAGCGGCGGTAATGAAGCTTTCTTT. Its protein is CASSQESGGNEAFF.